Following are 27 T cell receptor beta chains from one sample sequenced in a study of radiation and T cells in renal cell carcinoma. The repertoire was sequenced with immunoSEQ multiplex PCR; TCRdb's copy has only in-frame clones and lacks some. In the table there are tens of thousands of clones, 65% to 90% of which are singletons. The time point here: baseline pretreatment blood. The treatment denotes: 15 Gy SBRT to primary tumor, nephrectomy 4 weeks later. Sequencing was performed on blood, taken from a patient whose treatment included radiotherapy and nephrectomy. These receptors were collected from a woman in her 70s with renal cell carcinoma.

The DNA for the CDR3 is TGTGCCAGCAGCTTAACCGCCTACGAGCAGTACTTC. This encodes CASSLTAYEQYF. The chain employs TRBV11-2 and TRBJ2-7; D gene ambiguous. The CDR3 has 12 residues. With 2 bases removed from V and 2 bases from J, the gap between germline ends came to 4 bases. The germline V gene has CDR1 SGHAT and CDR2 FQNNGV.

The chain employs TRBV2 and TRBJ1-5; D is ambiguous. Germline CDR1 SNHLY, CDR2 FYNNEI. V was shortened by 0 bases and J by 7 bases, with 7 bases between the two germline ends. CDR3 length: 13 residues. CDR3 bases: TGTGCCAGCAGTGAAGCGGCACTGCAGCCCCAGCATTTT. As protein: CASSEAALQPQHF.

The chain is built from TRBV7-8 and TRBJ2-7; D call uncertain. V lost 3 bases, J lost 6 bases, and 6 bases lay in between. In germline, CDR1 is SGHVS, CDR2 FQNEAQ. The CDR3 has 11 amino acids. This CDR3 is CASSFAVEQYF. The CDR3 coding sequence is TGTGCCAGCAGCTTTGCCGTCGAGCAGTACTTC.

The rearrangement uses TRBV5-1 and TRBJ1-1; 11 bases are a match to TRBD1. This CDR3 is built from 14 residues. In germline, CDR1 is SGHRS, CDR2 YFSETQ. Trimming cost V 3 bases and J 6 bases; bases outside gene matches: 4. DNA for the CDR3: TGCGCCAGCAGCTCTGGACAGGGGGCTTCTGAAGCTTTCTTT. This translates into CASSSGQGASEAFF.

The rearrangement links TRBV11-2 to TRBJ2-1, with D unresolved. The CDR3 covers 13 residues. Trimming cost V 7 bases and J 0 bases, with 7 bases left between them. The V gene's germline CDR1 is SGHAT and CDR2 FQNNGV. CDR3 in amino acids: CASTPPSYNEQFF. The CDR3 region has the DNA TGTGCCAGCACCCCCCCCTCCTACAATGAGCAGTTCTTC. Complete variable domain (other parts from reference TRBV11-2 and TRBJ2-1): EAGVAQSPRYKIIEKRQSVAFWCNPISGHATLYWYQQILGQGPKLLIQFQNNGVVDDSQLPKDRFSAERLKGVDSTLKIQPAKLEDSAVYLCASTPPSYNEQFFGPGTRLTVL.

The chain joins TRBV2 to TRBJ2-7, with 7 bases that match TRBD2. Trimming removed 8 bases from V and 2 bases from J; junction bases left unmatched: 21. CDR1 and CDR2 (germline): SNHLY, FYNNEI. CDR3 size: 18 residues. The CDR3 loop reads CASECRSSGYGNTYEQYF. CDR3 in DNA: TGTGCCAGCGAATGTAGATCTAGCGGATATGGGAATACCTACGAGCAGTACTTC.

The chain carries TRBV6-5 and TRBJ2-7; D remains ambiguous. This CDR3 comprises 13 residues. Germline V lookup: CDR1 MNHEY, CDR2 SVGAGI. Trimming removed 0 bases at V and 4 bases at J, with 7 bases between. In DNA form, the CDR3 reads TGTGCCAGCAGTTACTCGACGGTTTACGAGCAGTACTTC. The encoded protein is CASSYSTVYEQYF.

This chain connects TRBV5-4 to TRBJ1-2; a possible D gene is TRBD1 (5 bases). The CDR3 consists of 14 residues. V was pared by 3 bases and J by 5 bases, with 14 bases between. Germline V gene data show CDR1 as SGHNT and CDR2 as YYREEE (reference sequence). In nucleotides, the CDR3 is TGTGCCAGCAGCTCCCGGGACCTTAGGTATGGCTACACCTTC. It specifies CASSSRDLRYGYTF. The variable domain in full, completed from reference TRBV5-4 and TRBJ1-2, reads ETGVTQSPTHLIKTRGQQVTLRCSSQSGHNTVSWYQQALGQGPQFIFQYYREEENGRGNFPPRFSGLQFPNYSSELNVNALELDDSALYLCASSSRDLRYGYTFGSGTRLTVV.

The V and J genes are TRBV5-1 and TRBJ2-2; maybe TRBD2 (5 bases). The CDR3 is 14 amino acids. Trimming took 1 base from V and 1 from J, leaving 5 bases between them. Germline assignment: CDR1 SGHRS and CDR2 YFSETQ. The CDR3: CASSLRGNTGELFF. The CDR3, as DNA: TGCGCCAGCAGCTTGCGGGGGAACACCGGGGAGCTGTTTTTT.

V gene TRBV4-1 combines with J gene TRBJ1-5; 8 bases are a match to TRBD1. In germline, CDR1 is MGHRA, CDR2 YSYEKL. The CDR3 covers 14 residues. V trimming: 4 bases; J trimming: 6 bases; junction bases outside the gene matches: 5. The CDR3 nucleotides are TGCGCCAGCAGCCTGGACAGGGTGCCTCAGCCCCAGCATTTT. Translation gives CASSLDRVPQPQHF.

This clone was detected a few times. J is TRBJ1-4 and V is TRBV25-1; D is undetermined. CDR1 is MGHDK, CDR2 SYGVNS, per germline. V was cut by 11 bases and J by 8 bases, with 15 bases left in between. There are 12 residues in the CDR3. CDR3 in DNA: TGTGCCGTCGACCGAGGATTCGAAAAACTGTTTTTT. It is translated as CAVDRGFEKLFF.

This rearrangement joins TRBV5-1 to TRBJ2-1; 12 bases fit TRBD1. Germline V gene sequence: CDR1 SGHRS, CDR2 YFSETQ. V lost 4 bases to trimming and J lost 7 bases; unmatched junction nucleotides: 6. There are 15 residues in the CDR3. CDR3 in amino acids: CASSGGTGGWNEQFF. The DNA for the CDR3 is TGCGCCAGCAGCGGTGGGACAGGGGGCTGGAATGAGCAGTTCTTC.

The chain couples TRBV6-1 to TRBJ2-3; tentatively, D is TRBD1 (7 bases). The V end lost 1 base, the J end lost 6 bases, and 17 bases lay between the germline ends. The CDR3 length is 16 residues. CDR1 and CDR2 (germline): MNHNS, SASEGT. The CDR3 nucleotides are TGTGCCAGCAGTGAAGTGGGGACAGCAAGCGGGGATACGCAGTATTTT. This codes for CASSEVGTASGDTQYF.

CDR3 protein: CASSLAGLGGELFF. The CDR3 nucleotides are TGTGCCAGCAGCTTAGCGGGACTAGGTGGGGAGCTGTTTTTT. The genes are TRBV7-8 and TRBJ2-2; 8 bases are a match to TRBD2. This CDR3 has 14 residues. Germline CDR1 is SGHVS and CDR2 is FQNEAQ. V was pared by 0 bases and J by 8 bases, with 2 bases of the junction left unmatched.

This chain connects TRBV7-2 to TRBJ1-1; 7 bases align to TRBD1. V lost 2 bases, J lost 4 bases, and 7 bases stayed unmatched. Per the germline V gene, CDR1 is SGHTA and CDR2 is FQGNSA. The CDR3 totals 15 residues. CDR3 nucleotide sequence: TGTGCCAGCAGCTTAAACTCAGGGGGTCGCACTGAAGCTTTCTTT. It encodes CASSLNSGGRTEAFF.

The sample holds a few counts of this clone. The sample contains more than one DNA sequence encoding this CDR3. The chain has TRBV10-2 and TRBJ2-7, with TRBD2 as a possible D gene (7 bases). V was cut by 8 bases and J by 3 bases, with 17 bases left in between. Germline V gene sequence: CDR1 WSHSY, CDR2 SAAADI. This CDR3 is built from 14 residues. DNA for the CDR3: TGCGCCAGCTGTGTGGGGGGGCCGAGCTACGAGCAGTACTTC. This sequence encodes CASCVGGPSYEQYF.

This clone occurred once. This chain uses TRBV29-1 with TRBJ2-5; either TRBD1 or TRBD2 may supply D (5 bases each). Germline-derived CDR1 and CDR2 are SQVTM and ANQGSEA. This CDR3 region has 13 residues. The ends were cut back, 5 bases at V and 5 bases at J, with 15 bases in the middle. The CDR3 DNA follows: TGCAGCGTTTTGGGACCGTCTCTGGAGACCCAGTACTTC. Translating it yields CSVLGPSLETQYF.

The chain joins TRBV11-1 to TRBJ1-2; no definite D call. This CDR3 is built from 14 residues. Trimming removed 1 base at V and 2 bases at J, with 8 bases between. Per germline, CDR1 SGHAT and CDR2 FQDESV (reference sequence). The CDR3 coding sequence is TGTGCCAGCAGCTTAGGGCGGAAAAACTATGGCTACACCTTC. Translating gives CASSLGRKNYGYTF.

The chain couples TRBV7-2 to TRBJ2-7; 7 bases match TRBD2. The CDR3 length is 17 residues. Germline trimming cut 3 bases from V and 1 base from J; bases unmatched to any gene: 12. Per germline, CDR1 SGHTA and CDR2 FQGNSA. This CDR3 reads CASSLVPSGILSYEQYF. As DNA, the CDR3 is TGTGCCAGCAGCTTGGTTCCTAGCGGAATCCTATCCTACGAGCAGTACTTC.

The chain recombines TRBV5-6 with TRBJ1-1; D is uncertain. From germline, CDR1 is SGHDT and CDR2 YYEEEE. The CDR3 covers 14 residues. V lost 4 bases to trimming and J lost 1 base, with 11 bases between them. CDR3 residues: CASSRLAGNTEAFF. In DNA form, the CDR3 reads TGTGCCAGCAGCCGACTAGCGGGGAACACTGAAGCTTTCTTT.

The chain links TRBV5-1 to TRBJ1-1; 7 positions agree with TRBD1. The CDR3 runs 15 residues. Germline lookup yields CDR1 SGHRS and CDR2 YFSETQ. J was trimmed by 2 bases and V by 0 bases; bases with no gene match: 4. The DNA of the CDR3 is TGCGCCAGCAGCTTGGTTGAGGGGGCCAACACTGAAGCTTTCTTT. It is translated as CASSLVEGANTEAFF. Complete variable domain (other parts from reference TRBV5-1 and TRBJ1-1): KAGVTQTPRYLIKTRGQQVTLSCSPISGHRSVSWYQQTPGQGLQFLFEYFSETQRNKGNFPGRFSGRQFSNSRSEMNVSTLELGDSALYLCASSLVEGANTEAFFGQGTRLTVV.

The chain links TRBV6-5 to TRBJ1-2; D remains unclear. The germline V gene has CDR1 MNHEY and CDR2 SVGAGI. Trimming pared 2 bases from V and 8 bases from J, leaving 6 bases between. The CDR3 has 11 amino acids. DNA of the CDR3: TGTGCCAGCAGTTACATGGGGGGCTACACCTTC. As protein: CASSYMGGYTF.

This sequence joins TRBV29-1 and TRBJ2-7; D remains unclear. This CDR3 is built from 12 residues. V gave up 4 bases and J gave up 3 bases, with 10 bases separating them. CDR1 and CDR2 (germline): SQVTM, ANQGSEA. CDR3 in amino acids: CSVGEIDYEQYF. CDR3 DNA sequence: TGCAGCGTTGGGGAAATCGACTACGAGCAGTACTTC.

V usage is TRBV15 and J usage is TRBJ2-3; no definite D call. The CDR3 contains 11 residues. Germline values: CDR1 LNHNV, CDR2 YYDKDF (reference sequence). V shed 6 bases and J shed 5 bases, with 6 bases lying between them. CDR3 in amino acids: CATRVRDTQYF. The DNA for the CDR3 is TGTGCCACCAGGGTAAGAGATACGCAGTATTTT.

The rearrangement links TRBV5-4 to TRBJ1-2, with a weak D call TRBD1 (5 bases). CDR3 length equals 14 residues. Per germline, CDR1 SGHNT and CDR2 YYREEE (reference sequence). Trimming removed 4 bases at V and 5 bases at J, with 15 bases between. The CDR3 protein is CASSGNTGQYGYTF. The CDR3 nucleotides read TGTGCCAGCAGCGGGAACACTGGACAATATGGCTACACCTTC.

The V and J genes are TRBV5-4 and TRBJ1-1; 8 bases line up with TRBD1. This CDR3 comprises 15 residues. The germline gives CDR1 SGHNT, CDR2 YYREEE (reference sequence). The trim removed 3 bases at V and 0 bases at J, leaving 4 bases unmatched. CDR3 DNA: TGTGCCAGCAGCTCCCGACAGGGGCTGAACACTGAAGCTTTCTTT. Protein sequence: CASSSRQGLNTEAFF.

In DNA, the CDR3 is TGTGCCATCAGTGAGCAAGGTGCTGGGACCCAGTACTTC. This encodes CAISEQGAGTQYF. The rearrangement joins TRBV10-3 to TRBJ2-5; unclear D gene. The germline V and J ends were trimmed by 2 bases and 7 bases, with 11 bases remaining between them. This CDR3 region has 13 residues. Germline CDR1 and CDR2: ENHRY and SYGVKD.